These 28 T cell receptor beta chains share one sample of origin, sequenced in a study of blood T cell repertoires in COVID-19. Profiling relied on immunoSEQ multiplex PCR, and the TCRdb table lists in-frame clones only, not all of them. The repertoire consists of about 170,000 clones, with approximately 90% occurring once and the leading ten covering 7%. The sample taken for sequencing was peripheral blood. The receptors come from a woman of 80 years or more in a cohort sampled during active or convalescent COVID-19.

This clone has a single count. The chain joins TRBV6-6 to TRBJ1-4; possibly TRBD1 for D (6 bases). The germline V gene has CDR1 MNHNY and CDR2 SVGAGI (reference sequence). The CDR3 has 15 residues. V lost 6 bases and J lost 0, with 11 bases in between. The DNA of the CDR3 is TGTGCCAGCAGACGGACAGTTGCAACTAATGAAAAACTGTTTTTT. The encoded protein is CASRRTVATNEKLFF.

This sequence joins TRBV4-3 and TRBJ2-1; 12 nucleotides match TRBD2. There are 17 residues in the CDR3. The germline V gene encodes CDR1 LGHNA and CDR2 YSLEER. V shed 0 bases, J shed 4 bases, and the junction held 4 bases outside the gene matches. This chain's CDR3 is CASSQETLAGGYNEQFF. The CDR3, as DNA: TGCGCCAGCAGCCAAGAAACTCTAGCGGGGGGGTACAATGAGCAGTTCTTC.

The chain employs TRBV10-3 and TRBJ2-7; 10 nucleotides match TRBD1. V lost 10 bases, J lost 5 bases, and 5 bases stayed unmatched. Germline V gene data show CDR1 as ENHRY and CDR2 as SYGVKD. The CDR3 consists of 12 residues. The CDR3 protein is CATRQGAHEQYF. Here the CDR3 DNA reads TGTGCCACGAGACAGGGGGCACACGAGCAGTACTTC.

The J gene is TRBJ2-1, the V gene TRBV5-1, with 10 bases matching TRBD2. The CDR3 totals 17 residues. Germline V gene lookup returns CDR1 SGHRS and CDR2 YFSETQ. Germline trimming cut 5 bases from V and 0 bases from J; bases unmatched to any gene: 8. CDR3 region: CASRTGTSASSYNEQFF. DNA for the CDR3: TGCGCCAGCAGAACCGGGACTAGCGCCAGCTCCTACAATGAGCAGTTCTTC.

This sequence joins TRBV29-1 and TRBJ1-1, with 10 bases fitting TRBD1. Losses at the gene ends were 7 bases for V and 4 bases for J; bases not matched to a gene: 3. This CDR3 is 12 amino acids long. CDR1 and CDR2 (germline): SQVTM, ANQGSEA. CDR3 residues: CSARTGGTEAFF. The CDR3 nucleotides are TGCAGCGCGAGGACAGGGGGCACTGAAGCTTTCTTT.

This clone was recorded once. The chain has TRBV9 and TRBJ1-4; TRBD1 agrees at 7 bases. Germline CDR1 reads SGDLS; CDR2 reads YYNGEE. V lost 0 bases to trimming and J lost 1 base; unmatched junction nucleotides: 6. The CDR3 totals 17 residues. CDR3 protein: CASSVGQGAGTNEKLFF. In DNA form, the CDR3 reads TGTGCCAGCAGCGTAGGACAGGGAGCGGGAACTAATGAAAAACTGTTTTTT.

V and J are TRBV13 and TRBJ2-1; 9 bases match TRBD2. CDR1 and CDR2 from the germline V gene are PRHDT and FYEKMQ (reference sequence). The length of the CDR3 is 17 residues. V shed 3 bases, J shed 8 bases, and the junction held 14 bases outside the gene matches. The CDR3 nucleotides are TGTGCCAGCAGCTTCCGACGTGGGACTAGCCGTGTACATGAGCAGTTCTTC. Protein product: CASSFRRGTSRVHEQFF.

V and J are TRBV5-5 and TRBJ1-4; a possible D gene is TRBD1 (5 bases). The CDR3 spans 15 residues. Germline CDR1 and CDR2: SGHKS and YYEKEE (reference sequence). The germline V and J ends were trimmed by 0 bases and 4 bases, with 10 bases remaining between them. CDR3 DNA: TGTGCCAGCAGCTTGGGGACACCCATTAATGAAAAACTGTTTTTT. It codes for CASSLGTPINEKLFF.

The chain joins TRBV12-5 to TRBJ1-2, with D possibly being TRBD1 (5 bases). The V and J ends lost 7 bases and 8 bases respectively, with 23 bases between them. This CDR3 comprises 15 residues. Germline V lookup: CDR1 LGHNT, CDR2 FRNRAP. CDR3 DNA: TGTGCTAGTGAACGGCCCCCCCCGAATCGGGGGGGCTACACCTTC. This translates into CASERPPPNRGGYTF.

The chain joins TRBV18 to TRBJ1-5; 7 bases align to TRBD1. The V and J ends lost 6 bases and 0 bases, in that order; junction bases with no gene match: 5. Germline assignment: CDR1 KGHSH and CDR2 LQKENI. The CDR3 is 15 residues long. The CDR3 spells CASSETGYSNQPQHF. DNA of the CDR3: TGTGCCAGCTCGGAGACAGGGTATAGCAATCAGCCCCAGCATTTT.

The chain is built from TRBV21-1 and TRBJ1-4. TRBV21-1 is deemed a pseudogene. CDR3 length: 13 amino acids. CDR3 nucleotides: TGTGCCAGCAGCCGACTTACTAATGAAAAACTGTTTTTT. Its translation is CASSRLTNEKLFF.

This sequence joins TRBV13 and TRBJ2-3; 15 bases agree with TRBD2. V was clipped by 5 bases and J by 5 bases; unmatched bases: 14. The CDR3 runs to 19 residues. Germline V gene lookup returns CDR1 PRHDT and CDR2 FYEKMQ (reference sequence). CDR3 nucleotide sequence: TGTGCCAGCAGCCCAACCGGACTAGCGGGGGGGTCGTGGGGAGATACGCAGTATTTT. Translating gives CASSPTGLAGGSWGDTQYF.

The chain uses TRBV18 and TRBJ1-1, with a weak D call TRBD1 (5 bases). V lost 6 bases and J 11 bases, leaving 22 bases between the germline ends. The germline V gene has CDR1 KGHSH and CDR2 LQKENI. The CDR3 has 14 amino acids. The chain's CDR3 is CASSTAGERDRAFF. The CDR3 nucleotides are TGTGCCAGCTCCACCGCGGGGGAGAGGGATAGGGCTTTCTTT. The variable domain in full, completed from reference TRBV18 and TRBJ1-1, reads NAGVMQNPRHLVRRRGQEARLRCSPMKGHSHVYWYRQLPEEGLKFMVYLQKENIIDESGMPKERFSAEFPKEGPSILRIQQVVRGDSAAYFCASSTAGERDRAFFGQGTRLTVV.

V and J are TRBV10-3 and TRBJ1-3; 7 bases map to TRBD1. With V trimmed by 4 bases and J by 2 bases, 5 bases remained unmatched. Germline CDR1 and CDR2: ENHRY and SYGVKD. The CDR3 spans 15 residues. The CDR3 nucleotides are TGTGCCATCAGTGGACCGACAGGGACTGGAAACACCATATATTTT. This translates into CAISGPTGTGNTIYF.

The rearrangement joins TRBV20-1 to TRBJ2-5; a possible D gene is TRBD2 (6 bases). V shed 6 bases and J shed 3 bases, with 8 bases lying between them. From germline, CDR1 is DFQATT and CDR2 SNEGSKA (reference sequence). There are 11 residues in the CDR3. For the CDR3, the DNA is TGCAGTGCCCCGGGAGAAGAGACCCAGTACTTC. Encoded protein: CSAPGEETQYF.

J is TRBJ2-3 and V is TRBV5-6, with TRBD2 identical over 13 bases. J lost 2 bases, V lost 5 bases, and 14 bases had no gene match. The CDR3 spans 19 residues. In germline, CDR1 is SGHDT, CDR2 YYEEEE. The CDR3 DNA sequence: TGTGCCAGCAGGGGTGGACTAGCGGGGGCCTGGAATCCCACAGATACGCAGTATTTT. This codes for CASRGGLAGAWNPTDTQYF.

The chain carries TRBV10-3 and TRBJ2-5; D is uncertain. Trimming took 2 bases from V and 0 from J, leaving 10 bases between them. This CDR3 has 15 residues. Germline V CDR1 and CDR2: ENHRY, SYGVKD. CDR3: CAISEIKSYQETQYF. The CDR3 region has the DNA TGTGCCATCAGTGAGATCAAAAGCTACCAAGAGACCCAGTACTTC.

The chain is built from TRBV19 and TRBJ1-5; no definite D call. The CDR3 is 13 amino acids. V was shortened by 5 bases and J by 6 bases, with 11 bases between the two germline ends. The V gene's germline CDR1 is LNHDA and CDR2 SQIVND (reference sequence). DNA of the CDR3: TGTGCCAGTAGTGCCGGGAGGGCTCAGCCCCAGCATTTT. This translates into CASSAGRAQPQHF.

Here the CDR3 reads CASSPGSGRTGELFF. CDR3 sequence (DNA): TGTGCCAGTAGTCCCGGTTCAGGGCGCACCGGGGAGCTGTTTTTT. This rearrangement joins TRBV19 to TRBJ2-2; weak D call: TRBD1 (5 bases). Germline lookup yields CDR1 LNHDA and CDR2 SQIVND (reference sequence). Trimming pared 5 bases from V and 4 bases from J, leaving 14 bases between. The CDR3 contains 15 residues.

The V and J genes are TRBV5-1 and TRBJ2-5; the D gene is possibly TRBD2 (6 bases). Germline loops: CDR1 SGHRS, CDR2 YFSETQ. This CDR3 spans 14 amino acids. Trimming removed 4 bases at V and 1 base at J, with 11 bases between. The CDR3 protein is CASSPGSPQETQYF. The CDR3 DNA follows: TGCGCCAGCAGCCCCGGGAGCCCCCAAGAGACCCAGTACTTC.

The rearrangement uses TRBV5-1 and TRBJ2-3; 7 positions match TRBD1. The germline gives CDR1 SGHRS, CDR2 YFSETQ. V dropped 7 bases and J dropped 0; count of bases not matched to a gene: 5. The CDR3 consists of 14 residues. CDR3 amino acids: CASFTGESTDTQYF. The DNA for the CDR3 is TGCGCCAGCTTTACAGGGGAAAGCACAGATACGCAGTATTTT.

The CDR3 is CASSIGGGANYGYTF. Written as DNA, the CDR3 is TGTGCCAGTAGTATAGGCGGAGGGGCCAACTATGGCTACACCTTC. The J gene is TRBJ1-2, the V gene TRBV19, with D perhaps TRBD1 (5 bases). The V gene lost 1 base and the J gene lost 2 bases, with 11 bases spanning the gap. Germline V gives CDR1 LNHDA, CDR2 SQIVND (reference sequence). There are 15 residues in the CDR3.

V usage is TRBV12-3 or TRBV12-4 and J usage is TRBJ1-5, with a possible D match to TRBD1 (5 bases). With 6 bases removed from V and 7 bases from J, the gap between germline ends came to 13 bases. The CDR3 length is 13 residues. The CDR3 DNA follows: TGTGCCAGCAGCGGACACAAAGAACAGCCCCAGCATTTT. The encoded protein is CASSGHKEQPQHF.

This clone turned up a few times. The chain recombines TRBV10-3 with TRBJ2-1; D may be TRBD2 (5 bases). The CDR3 extends over 13 amino acids. Per germline, CDR1 ENHRY and CDR2 SYGVKD. V gave up 6 bases and J gave up 9 bases, with 15 bases separating them. CDR3 sequence: CAISEALEAEQFF. The CDR3 bases are TGTGCCATCAGCGAGGCACTGGAGGCTGAGCAGTTCTTC.

This sequence joins TRBV18 and TRBJ2-2; 10 bases map to TRBD2. Losses at the gene ends were 1 base for V and 0 bases for J; bases not matched to a gene: 5. There are 18 residues in the CDR3. The germline V gene encodes CDR1 KGHSH and CDR2 LQKENI. The CDR3 loop reads CASSPLLAGVSNTGELFF. The CDR3 DNA reads TGTGCCAGCTCACCACTGCTAGCGGGAGTATCGAACACCGGGGAGCTGTTTTTT.

This clone was observed a handful of times. This chain connects TRBV27 to TRBJ2-5; 9 bases line up with TRBD1. J lost 5 bases, V lost 10 bases, and 20 bases had no gene match. The CDR3 runs to 17 residues. The germline V gene encodes CDR1 MNHEY and CDR2 SMNVEV (reference sequence). The CDR3 spells CATGTFRTGVLRETQYF. CDR3 nucleotide sequence: TGTGCCACCGGAACCTTCAGGACAGGGGTGTTGCGGGAGACCCAGTACTTC.

The chain combines TRBV18 with TRBJ2-1, with 7 bases fitting TRBD2. Trimming at V came to 0 bases and at J to 6 bases, leaving 5 bases not matched to a gene. In germline, CDR1 is KGHSH, CDR2 LQKENI. The CDR3 has 15 residues. The CDR3 sequence is CASSPPRTRTNEQFF. In DNA, the CDR3 is TGTGCCAGCTCACCACCTAGGACTAGAACCAATGAGCAGTTCTTC.

The gene calls are TRBV3-1 (or the pseudogene TRBV3-2) and TRBJ1-1; D uncertain. The ends were cut back, 3 bases at V and 4 bases at J, with 15 bases in the middle. Germline lookup yields CDR1 LGHDT and CDR2 YNNKEL (reference sequence). The CDR3 loop spans 15 amino acids. CDR3 bases: TGTGCCAGCAGCCAGCATGGTGGTTTCGGCACTGAAGCTTTCTTT. It is translated as CASSQHGGFGTEAFF.